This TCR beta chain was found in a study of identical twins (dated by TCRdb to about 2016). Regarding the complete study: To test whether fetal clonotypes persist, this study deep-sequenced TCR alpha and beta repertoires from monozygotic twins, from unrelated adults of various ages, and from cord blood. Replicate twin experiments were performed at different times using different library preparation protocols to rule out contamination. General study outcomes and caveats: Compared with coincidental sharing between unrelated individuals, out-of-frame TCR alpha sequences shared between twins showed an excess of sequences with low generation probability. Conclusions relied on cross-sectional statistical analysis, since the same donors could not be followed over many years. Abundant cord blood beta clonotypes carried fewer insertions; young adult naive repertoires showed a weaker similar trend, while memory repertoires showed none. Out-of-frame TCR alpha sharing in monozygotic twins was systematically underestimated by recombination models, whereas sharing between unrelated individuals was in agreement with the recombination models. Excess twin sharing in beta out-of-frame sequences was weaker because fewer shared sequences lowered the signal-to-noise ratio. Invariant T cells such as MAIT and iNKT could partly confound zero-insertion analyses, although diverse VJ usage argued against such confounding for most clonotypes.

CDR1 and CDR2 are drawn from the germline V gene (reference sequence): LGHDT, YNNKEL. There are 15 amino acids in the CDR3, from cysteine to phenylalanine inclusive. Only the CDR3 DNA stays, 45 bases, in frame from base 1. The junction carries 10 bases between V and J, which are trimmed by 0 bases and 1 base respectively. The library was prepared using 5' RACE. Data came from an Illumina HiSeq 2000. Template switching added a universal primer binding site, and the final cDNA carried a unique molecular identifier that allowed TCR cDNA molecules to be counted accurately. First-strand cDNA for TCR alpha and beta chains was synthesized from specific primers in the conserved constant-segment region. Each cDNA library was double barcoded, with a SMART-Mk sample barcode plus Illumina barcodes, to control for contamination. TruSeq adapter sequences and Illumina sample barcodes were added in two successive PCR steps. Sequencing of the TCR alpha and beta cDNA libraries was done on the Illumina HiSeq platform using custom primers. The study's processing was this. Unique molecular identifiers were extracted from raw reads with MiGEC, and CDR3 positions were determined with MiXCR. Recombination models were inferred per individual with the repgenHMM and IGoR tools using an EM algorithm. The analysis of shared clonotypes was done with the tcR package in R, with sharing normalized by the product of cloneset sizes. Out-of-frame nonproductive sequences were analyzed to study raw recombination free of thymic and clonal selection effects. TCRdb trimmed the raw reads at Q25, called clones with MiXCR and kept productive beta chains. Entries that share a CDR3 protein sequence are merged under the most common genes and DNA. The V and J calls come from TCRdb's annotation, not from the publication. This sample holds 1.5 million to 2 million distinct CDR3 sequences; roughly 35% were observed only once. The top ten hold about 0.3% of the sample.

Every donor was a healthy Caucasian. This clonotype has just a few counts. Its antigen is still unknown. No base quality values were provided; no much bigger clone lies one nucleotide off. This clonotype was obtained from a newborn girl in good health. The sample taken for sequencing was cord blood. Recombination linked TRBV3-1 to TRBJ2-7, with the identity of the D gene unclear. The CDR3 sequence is CASSQDSTRSYEQYF. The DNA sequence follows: TGTGCCAGCAGCCAAGATTCGACACGATCCTACGAGCAGTACTTC.